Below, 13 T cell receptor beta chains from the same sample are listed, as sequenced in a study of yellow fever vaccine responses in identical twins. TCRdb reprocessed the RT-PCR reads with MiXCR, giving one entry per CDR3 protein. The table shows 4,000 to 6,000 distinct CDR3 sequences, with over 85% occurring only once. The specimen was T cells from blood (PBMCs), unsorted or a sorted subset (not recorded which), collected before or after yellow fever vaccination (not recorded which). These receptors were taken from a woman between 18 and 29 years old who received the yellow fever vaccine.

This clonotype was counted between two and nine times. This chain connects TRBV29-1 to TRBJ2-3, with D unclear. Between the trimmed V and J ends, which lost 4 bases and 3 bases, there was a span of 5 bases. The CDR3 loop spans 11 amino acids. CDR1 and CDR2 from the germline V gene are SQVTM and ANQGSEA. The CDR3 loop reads CSVAQTDTQYF. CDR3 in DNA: TGCAGCGTTGCCCAAACAGATACGCAGTATTTT.

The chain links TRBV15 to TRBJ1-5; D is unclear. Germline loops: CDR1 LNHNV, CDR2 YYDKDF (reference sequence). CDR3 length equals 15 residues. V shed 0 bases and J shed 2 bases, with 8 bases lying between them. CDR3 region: CATSRERGGNQPQHF. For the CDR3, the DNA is TGTGCCACCAGCAGAGAACGCGGCGGCAATCAGCCCCAGCATTTT.

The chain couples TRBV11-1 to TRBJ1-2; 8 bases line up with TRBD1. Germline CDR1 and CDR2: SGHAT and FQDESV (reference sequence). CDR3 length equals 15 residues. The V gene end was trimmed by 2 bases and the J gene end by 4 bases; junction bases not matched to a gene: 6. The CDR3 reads CASSLRQGSFYGYTF. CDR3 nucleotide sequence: TGTGCCAGCAGCTTACGACAGGGGAGTTTCTATGGCTACACCTTC.

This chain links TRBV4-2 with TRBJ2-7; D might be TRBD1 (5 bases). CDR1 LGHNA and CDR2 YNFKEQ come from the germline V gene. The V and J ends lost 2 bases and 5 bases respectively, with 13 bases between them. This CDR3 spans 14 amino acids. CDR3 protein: CASSQFQGENEQYF. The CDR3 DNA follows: TGTGCCAGCAGCCAATTCCAGGGTGAGAACGAGCAGTACTTC.

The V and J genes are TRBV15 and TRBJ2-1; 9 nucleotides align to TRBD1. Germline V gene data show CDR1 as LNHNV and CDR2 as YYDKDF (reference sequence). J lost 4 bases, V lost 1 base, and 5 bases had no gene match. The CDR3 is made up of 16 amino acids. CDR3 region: CATSRVQGAVYNEQFF. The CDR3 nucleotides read TGTGCCACCAGCAGAGTACAGGGGGCTGTGTACAATGAGCAGTTCTTC.

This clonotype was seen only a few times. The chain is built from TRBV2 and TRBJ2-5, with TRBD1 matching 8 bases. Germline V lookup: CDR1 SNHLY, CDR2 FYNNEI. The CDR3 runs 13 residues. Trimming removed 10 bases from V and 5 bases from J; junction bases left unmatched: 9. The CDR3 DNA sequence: TGTGCCATCCCGGACAGGGTGGGCGAGACCCAGTACTTC. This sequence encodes CAIPDRVGETQYF.

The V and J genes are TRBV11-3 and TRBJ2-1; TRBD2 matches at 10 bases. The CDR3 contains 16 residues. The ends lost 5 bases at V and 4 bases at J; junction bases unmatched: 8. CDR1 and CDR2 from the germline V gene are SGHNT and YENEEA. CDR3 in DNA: TGTGCCAGCAGCACCCGACTAGCGGGCGCATACAATGAGCAGTTCTTC. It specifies CASSTRLAGAYNEQFF.

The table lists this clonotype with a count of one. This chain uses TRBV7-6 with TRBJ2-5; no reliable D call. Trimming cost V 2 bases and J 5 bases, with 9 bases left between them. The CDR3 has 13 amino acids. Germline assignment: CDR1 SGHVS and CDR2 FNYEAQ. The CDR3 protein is CASSLRVVETQYF. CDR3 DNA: TGTGCCAGCAGCTTAAGGGTCGTGGAGACCCAGTACTTC.

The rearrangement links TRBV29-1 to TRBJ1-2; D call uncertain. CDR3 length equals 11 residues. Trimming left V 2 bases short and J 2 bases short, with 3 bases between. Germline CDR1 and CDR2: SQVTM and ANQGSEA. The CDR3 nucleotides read TGCAGCGTTGAATCCAACTATGGCTACACCTTC. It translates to CSVESNYGYTF.

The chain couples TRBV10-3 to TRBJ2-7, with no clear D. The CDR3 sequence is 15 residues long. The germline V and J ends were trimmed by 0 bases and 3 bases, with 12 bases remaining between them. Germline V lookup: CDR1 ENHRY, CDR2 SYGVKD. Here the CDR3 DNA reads TGTGCCATCAGTGAGTCTAGTATTGGGAACTACGAGCAGTACTTC. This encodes CAISESSIGNYEQYF.

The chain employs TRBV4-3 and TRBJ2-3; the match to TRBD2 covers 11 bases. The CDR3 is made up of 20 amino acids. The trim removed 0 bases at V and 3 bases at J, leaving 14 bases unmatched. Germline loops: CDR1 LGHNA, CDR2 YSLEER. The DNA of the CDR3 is TGCGCCAGCAGCCAAGATTCACCTTGGGGGGCTAGCGGGAGGACAGATACGCAGTATTTT. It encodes CASSQDSPWGASGRTDTQYF.

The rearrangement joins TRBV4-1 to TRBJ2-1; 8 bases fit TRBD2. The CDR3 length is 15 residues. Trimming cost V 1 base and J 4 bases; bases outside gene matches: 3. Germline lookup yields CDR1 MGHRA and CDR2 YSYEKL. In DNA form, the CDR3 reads TGCGCCAGCAGCCAAGCACTAGCGGATTACAATGAGCAGTTCTTC. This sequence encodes CASSQALADYNEQFF.

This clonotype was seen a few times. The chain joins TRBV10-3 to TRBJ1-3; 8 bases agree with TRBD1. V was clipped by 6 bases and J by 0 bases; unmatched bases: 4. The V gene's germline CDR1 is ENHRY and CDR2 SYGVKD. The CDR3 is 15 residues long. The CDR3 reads CAISWDRNSGNTIYF. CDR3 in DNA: TGTGCCATCAGCTGGGACAGGAACTCTGGAAACACCATATATTTT.